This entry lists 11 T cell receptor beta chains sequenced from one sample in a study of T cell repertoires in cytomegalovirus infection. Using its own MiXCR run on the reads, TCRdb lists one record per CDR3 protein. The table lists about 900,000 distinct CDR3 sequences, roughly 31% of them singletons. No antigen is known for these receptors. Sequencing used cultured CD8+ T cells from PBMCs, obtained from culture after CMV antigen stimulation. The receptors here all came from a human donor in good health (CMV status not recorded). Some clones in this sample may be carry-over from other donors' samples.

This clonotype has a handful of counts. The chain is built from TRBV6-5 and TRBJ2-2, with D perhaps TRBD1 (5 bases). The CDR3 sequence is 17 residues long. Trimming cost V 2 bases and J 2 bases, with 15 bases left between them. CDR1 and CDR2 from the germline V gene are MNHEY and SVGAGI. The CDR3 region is CASSYGFRGRNTGELFF. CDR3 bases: TGTGCCAGCAGTTACGGCTTTAGGGGCAGAAACACCGGGGAGCTGTTTTTT.

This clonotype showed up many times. CDR3 DNA sequence: TGTGCCAGCAGCTTACCCGGGGTTGACACAGATACGCAGTATTTT. It translates to CASSLPGVDTDTQYF. J is TRBJ2-3 and V is TRBV7-2; D may be TRBD2 (5 bases). The CDR3 totals 15 residues. Germline CDR1 reads SGHTA; CDR2 reads FQGNSA. V gave up 2 bases and J gave up 2 bases, with 11 bases separating them.

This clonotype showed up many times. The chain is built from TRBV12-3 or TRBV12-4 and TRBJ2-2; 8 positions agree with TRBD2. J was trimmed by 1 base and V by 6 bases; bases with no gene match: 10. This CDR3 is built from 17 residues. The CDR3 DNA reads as TGTGCCAGCAGCCCCCAAGGGCTAGCGGGGAACACCGGGGAGCTGTTTTTT. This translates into CASSPQGLAGNTGELFF.

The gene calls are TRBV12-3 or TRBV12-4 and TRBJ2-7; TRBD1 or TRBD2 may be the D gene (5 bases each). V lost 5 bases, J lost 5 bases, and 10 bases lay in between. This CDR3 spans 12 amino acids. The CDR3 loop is CASSPGTDEQYF. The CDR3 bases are TGTGCCAGCAGTCCCGGGACGGACGAGCAGTACTTC.

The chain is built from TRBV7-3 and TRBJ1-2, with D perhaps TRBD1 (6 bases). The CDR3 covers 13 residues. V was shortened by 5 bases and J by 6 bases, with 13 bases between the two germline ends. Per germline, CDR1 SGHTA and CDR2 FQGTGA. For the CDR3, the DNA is TGTGCCAGCAGCCAGGGGCCCAGGGATGGCTACACCTTC. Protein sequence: CASSQGPRDGYTF.

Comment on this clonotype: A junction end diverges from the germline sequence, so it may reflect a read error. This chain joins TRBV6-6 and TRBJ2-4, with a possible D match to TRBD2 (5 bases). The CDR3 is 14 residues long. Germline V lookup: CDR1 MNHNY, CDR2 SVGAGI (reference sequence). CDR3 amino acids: CVSTSGLGKNIQYF. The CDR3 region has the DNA TGTGTCAGCACCTCGGGATTGGGGAAAAACATTCAGTACTTC.

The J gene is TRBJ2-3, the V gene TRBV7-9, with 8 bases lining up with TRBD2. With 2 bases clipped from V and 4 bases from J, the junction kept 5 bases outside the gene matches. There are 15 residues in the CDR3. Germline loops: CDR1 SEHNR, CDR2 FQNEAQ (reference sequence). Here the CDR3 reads CASSLPGGPADTQYF. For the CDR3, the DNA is TGTGCCAGCAGCTTACCGGGGGGGCCAGCAGATACGCAGTATTTT.

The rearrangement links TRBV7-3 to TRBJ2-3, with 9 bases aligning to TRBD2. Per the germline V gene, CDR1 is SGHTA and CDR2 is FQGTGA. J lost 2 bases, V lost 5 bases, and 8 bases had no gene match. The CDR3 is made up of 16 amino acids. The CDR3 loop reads CASSAELAGNTDTQYF. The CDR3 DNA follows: TGTGCCAGCAGCGCGGAGCTAGCGGGAAACACAGATACGCAGTATTTT. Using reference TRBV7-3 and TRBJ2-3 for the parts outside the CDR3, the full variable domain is GAGVSQTPSNKVTEKGKYVELRCDPISGHTALYWYRQSLGQGPEFLIYFQGTGAADDSGLPNDRFFAVRPEGSVSTLKIQRTERGDSAVYLCASSAELAGNTDTQYFGPGTRLTVL.

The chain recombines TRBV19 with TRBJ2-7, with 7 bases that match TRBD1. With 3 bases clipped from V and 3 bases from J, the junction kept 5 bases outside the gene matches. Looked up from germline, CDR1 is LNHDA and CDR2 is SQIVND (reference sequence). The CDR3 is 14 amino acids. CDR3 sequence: CASSMVAGGYEQYV. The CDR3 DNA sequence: TGTGCCAGTAGTATGGTGGCAGGGGGCTACGAGCAGTACGTC.

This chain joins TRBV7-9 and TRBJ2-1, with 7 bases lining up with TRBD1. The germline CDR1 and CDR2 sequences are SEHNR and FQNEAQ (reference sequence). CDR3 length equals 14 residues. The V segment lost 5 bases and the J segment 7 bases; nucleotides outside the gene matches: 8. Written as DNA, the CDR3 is TGTGCCAGCAGCCCAAACAGGGGTGGGAATGAGCAGTTCTTC. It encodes CASSPNRGGNEQFF. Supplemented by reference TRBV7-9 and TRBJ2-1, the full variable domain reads DTGVSQNPRHKITKRGQNVTFRCDPISEHNRLYWYRQTLGQGPEFLTYFQNEAQLEKSRLLSDRFSAERPKGSFSTLEIQRTEQGDSAMYLCASSPNRGGNEQFFGPGTRLTVL.

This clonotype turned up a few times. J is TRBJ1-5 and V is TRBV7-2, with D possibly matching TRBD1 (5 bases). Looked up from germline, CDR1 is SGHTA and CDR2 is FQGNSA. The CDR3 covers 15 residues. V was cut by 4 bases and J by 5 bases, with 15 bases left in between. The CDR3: CASSYGGGFYQPQHF. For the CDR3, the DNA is TGTGCCAGCAGCTACGGGGGGGGGTTCTATCAGCCCCAGCATTTT.